This TCR beta chain was identified during a study of blood T cells in healthy people across ages. The germline V gene has CDR1 SGHTA and CDR2 FQGNSA. This CDR3 comprises 17 residues. As to this clonotype: This may stem from a read error, because a much larger clone lies one nucleotide away.

Then a second PCR, running about 6 to 11 cycles, was carried out with a sample-barcoded 5' primer and a J-beta primer mix. TCRdb reanalysed the 5' RACE reads using MiXCR and keeps one entry per CDR3 protein. Among 850,000 to 950,000 distinct CDR3 sequences listed, under 35% were seen once. The V gene is TRBV7-2, the J gene TRBJ2-1; 8 positions match TRBD1. The J call may be faulty, since TRBJ2-7 better matches the DNA end. Sequenced sample: blood. The sequence was obtained from a woman older than 75 in good health. This CDR3 is CASRPLKDRDKYNEQYF. As DNA, the CDR3 is TGTGCCAGCAGACCCCTTAAGGACAGGGACAAATACAATGAGCAGTACTTC.